These T cell receptor beta chains were read from a single sample in a study of blood T cells in healthy people across ages. TCRdb re-called the 5' RACE reads with MiXCR, one entry per CDR3 protein. The sample records 1.5 million to 2 million distinct CDR3 sequences, around 42% being singletons. The sequenced sample was blood. These receptor sequences come from a human donor in good health. CDR3s leave out the opening cysteine and the closing phenylalanine or tryptophan. Fields, in order: J gene, V gene, CDR3 protein.

TRBJ1-2	TRBV9	ASSVSRTSGYT
TRBJ2-7	TRBV27	ASSLTLGTGVYEQY
TRBJ2-3	TRBV12-5	ASGSFPADTQY
TRBJ2-3	TRBV7-2	ASSPSGTSTDTQY
TRBJ2-7	TRBV6-2/TRBV6-3	ASSYSSGGSTSYEQY
TRBJ2-1	TRBV11-2	ASSPTHRASYNEQF
TRBJ2-1	TRBV20-1	SARDGTTLPYNEQF
TRBJ1-4	TRBV5-1	ASSPTRGGHEKLF
TRBJ2-6	TRBV20-1	SARGGEGVSGANVLT
TRBJ1-1	TRBV5-1	ASSSPGTEFMNTEAF
TRBJ1-1	TRBV2	ASSVEIHTEAF
TRBJ1-1	TRBV4-2	ASSQGLLHIGVEAF
TRBJ1-2	TRBV7-2	ASSLASRGRDGYT
NA	TRBV12-3/TRBV12-4	ASSYGSGRYYEQY
TRBJ2-5	TRBV6-5	ASSYSGTSGGQTQY
TRBJ2-6	TRBV20-1	STRDAGPNFGANVLT
TRBJ2-3	TRBV7-9	ASSLGIIATDTQY
TRBJ1-2	TRBV7-2	ASSQQVLTNYGYT
TRBJ1-1	TRBV20-1	SARGRSGTPEAF
TRBJ1-6	TRBV20-1	SARDIGYNSPLH
TRBJ2-5	TRBV6-2/TRBV6-3	ASSYSRDQETQY
TRBJ1-2	TRBV4-1	ASSKDRGGYGYT
TRBJ2-7	TRBV7-8	ASSSPRLQSSHEQY
TRBJ2-5	TRBV7-2	ASTLRAGYQETQY
TRBJ1-2	TRBV7-2	ASSLYGGSYDYT
TRBJ2-6	TRBV2	ASSPIYGANVLT
TRBJ1-5	TRBV5-5	ASSMGLGHGSVGANQPQH
TRBJ1-2	TRBV7-9	ASSLGGADANYGYT
TRBJ1-4	TRBV29-1	SVVGMSEKLF
TRBJ2-3	TRBV12-3/TRBV12-4	ASSLWDRGTDTQY
TRBJ1-3	TRBV4-1	ASSQGPQGVDGNTIY
TRBJ2-3	TRBV29-1	SVGGGKESADTQY
TRBJ1-6	TRBV20-1	SAIRQGGSPLH
TRBJ2-5	TRBV6-2/TRBV6-3	ASSTQGNRETQY
TRBJ2-3	TRBV11-2	ASSSGTGDTDTQY
TRBJ1-2	TRBV7-9	ASSSRPQQTDYGYT
TRBJ2-1	TRBV5-5	ASSLRTGETGTNEQF
TRBJ2-1	TRBV7-2	ASSSPPWVGLYNEQF
TRBJ2-7	TRBV20-1	SATRTDYEQY
TRBJ2-7	TRBV5-1	ASSYPGRGNEQY
TRBJ1-1	TRBV20-1	SARRAGQTNTEAF
TRBJ1-5	TRBV12-5	ASGWVRAGEQPQH
TRBJ2-5	TRBV20-1	SPAGAVRETQY
NA	TRBV7-2	ASSLYWGSYEQY
TRBJ1-2	TRBV5-1	ASSLDENGDGYT
TRBJ1-1	TRBV19	ASSTQQGSEAF
TRBJ2-5	TRBV5-1	ASSLFLGARQETQY
TRBJ2-7	TRBV5-1	ASMDGLEQY
TRBJ1-2	TRBV29-1	SYQGGANYGYT
TRBJ2-5	TRBV12-3/TRBV12-4	ASSIVAETQY
TRBJ2-1	TRBV18	ASSPPKAGANNEQF
TRBJ2-7	TRBV25-1	ASSAYLGGKEQY
TRBJ2-2	TRBV7-8	ASSLQRYTGELF
TRBJ1-1	TRBV7-2	ASSLKGFEAF
TRBJ1-1	TRBV5-1	ASSLDPGYEAF
TRBJ1-1	TRBV15	ATSSPRGVNTGAF
TRBJ1-2	TRBV7-2	ASSPRSGLPTNYGYT
TRBJ2-1	TRBV27	ASSLSSTGSNEQF